The TCR beta chain under discussion was sequenced for a study of T cells after yellow fever vaccination. Study outcomes and limitations: Primary-vaccination clones mostly resurfaced post-booster (96% CD4, 85% to 90% CD8).

5'RACE template switching added a universal primer site and UMIs to TCR cDNA. TCRdb reprocessed the 5' RACE reads via MiXCR and lists one record per CDR3 protein. The sample consists of about 630,000 distinct CDR3 sequences, 9% to 15% of them appearing once. The CDR3 is made up of 15 amino acids. V was clipped by 4 bases and J by 2 bases, with 13 bases between them. The germline CDR1 and CDR2 sequences are SGHTA and FQGNSA. This clonotype showed up many times. Its antigen is undetermined. The sequencing here drew on PBMCs, taken on the day of the yellow fever booster vaccination. The chain couples TRBV7-2 to TRBJ2-3; the D is unclear. This clonotype was obtained from a young man who received the YFV17D yellow fever vaccine. The DNA of the CDR3 is TGTGCCAGCAGCTCCCAAGGGCTGCTCACAGATACGCAGTATTTT. As protein: CASSSQGLLTDTQYF.